The sequence of this T cell receptor beta chain was determined in a study of blood T cell repertoires in COVID-19. CDR1 and CDR2 (germline): MNHNS, SASEGT. The V end lost 3 bases, the J end lost 4 bases, and 12 bases lay between the germline ends. The CDR3 has 14 residues. Profiled with immunoSEQ multiplex PCR; TCRdb holds only in-frame clones, not every one. The sample records approximately 160,000 clones, 65% to 85% being singletons. Cohort assignment relied on participant-reported clinical history. This TCR came from a man aged 40-50 years who had recovered from COVID-19. This chain joins TRBV6-1 and TRBJ1-2; D gene ambiguous. Sequencing was done on a sample of PBMCs or T cells enriched from blood (not recorded which). The CDR3 DNA follows: TGTGCCAGCAGTGAGGAGGCCCGCGTCTATGGCTACACCTTC. Its translation: CASSEEARVYGYTF.